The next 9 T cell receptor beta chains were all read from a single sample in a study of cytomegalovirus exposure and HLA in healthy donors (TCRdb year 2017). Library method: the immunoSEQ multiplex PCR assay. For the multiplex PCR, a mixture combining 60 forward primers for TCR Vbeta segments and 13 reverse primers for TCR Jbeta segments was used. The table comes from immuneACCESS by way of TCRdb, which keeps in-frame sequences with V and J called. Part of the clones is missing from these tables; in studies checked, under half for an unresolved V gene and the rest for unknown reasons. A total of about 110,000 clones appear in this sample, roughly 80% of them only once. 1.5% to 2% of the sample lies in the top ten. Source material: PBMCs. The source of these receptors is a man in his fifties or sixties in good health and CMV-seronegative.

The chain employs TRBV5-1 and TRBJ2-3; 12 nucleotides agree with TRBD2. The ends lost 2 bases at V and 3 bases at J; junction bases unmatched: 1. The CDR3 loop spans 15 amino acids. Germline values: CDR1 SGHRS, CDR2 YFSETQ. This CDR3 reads CASSLLAGGTDTQYF. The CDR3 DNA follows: TGCGCCAGCAGCTTACTAGCGGGGGGTACAGATACGCAGTATTTT.

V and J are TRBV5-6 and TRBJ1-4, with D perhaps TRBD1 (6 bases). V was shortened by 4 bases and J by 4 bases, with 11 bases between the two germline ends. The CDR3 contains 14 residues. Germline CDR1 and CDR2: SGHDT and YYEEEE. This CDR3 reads CASSGTGLNEKLFF. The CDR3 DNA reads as TGTGCCAGCAGCGGTACAGGGCTTAATGAAAAACTGTTTTTT.

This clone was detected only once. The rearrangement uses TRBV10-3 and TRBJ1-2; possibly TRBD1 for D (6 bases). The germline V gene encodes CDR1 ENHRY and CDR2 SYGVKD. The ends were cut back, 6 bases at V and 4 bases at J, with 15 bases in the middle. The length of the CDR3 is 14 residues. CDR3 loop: CAIRSGGGVYGYTF. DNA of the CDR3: TGTGCCATCAGGTCGGGAGGGGGGGTCTATGGCTACACCTTC.

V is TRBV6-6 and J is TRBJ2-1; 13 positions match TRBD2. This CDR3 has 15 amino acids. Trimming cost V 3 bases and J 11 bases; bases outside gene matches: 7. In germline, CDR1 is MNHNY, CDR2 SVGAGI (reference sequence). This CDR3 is CASSYTTSGGPKQFF. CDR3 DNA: TGTGCCAGCAGTTATACGACTAGCGGGGGGCCTAAGCAGTTCTTC.

DNA for the CDR3: TGTGCCAGCAGTGCCCCGGACAGCCCCGGTTTTAATGAGCAGTTCTTC. Translated: CASSAPDSPGFNEQFF. The chain carries TRBV2 and TRBJ2-1; a possible D gene is TRBD1 (6 bases). Trimming cost V 4 bases and J 7 bases, with 20 bases left between them. The CDR3 totals 16 residues. Germline-derived CDR1 and CDR2 are SNHLY and FYNNEI.

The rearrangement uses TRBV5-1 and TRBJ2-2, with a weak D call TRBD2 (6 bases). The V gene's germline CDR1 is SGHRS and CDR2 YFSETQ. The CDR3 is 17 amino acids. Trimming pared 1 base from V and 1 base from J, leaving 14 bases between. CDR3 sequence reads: CASSLLAGWENTGELFF. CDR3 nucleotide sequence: TGCGCCAGCAGCTTGTTGGCGGGGTGGGAGAACACCGGGGAGCTGTTTTTT. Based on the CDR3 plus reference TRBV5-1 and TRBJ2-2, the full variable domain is KAGVTQTPRYLIKTRGQQVTLSCSPISGHRSVSWYQQTPGQGLQFLFEYFSETQRNKGNFPGRFSGRQFSNSRSEMNVSTLELGDSALYLCASSLLAGWENTGELFFGEGSRLTVL.

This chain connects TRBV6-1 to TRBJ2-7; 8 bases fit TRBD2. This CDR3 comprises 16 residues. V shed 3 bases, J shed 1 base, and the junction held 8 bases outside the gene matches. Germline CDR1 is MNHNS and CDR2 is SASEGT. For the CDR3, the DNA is TGTGCCAGCAGTGATGCTGGGCGGGGGGTGTCCTACGAGCAGTACTTC. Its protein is CASSDAGRGVSYEQYF.

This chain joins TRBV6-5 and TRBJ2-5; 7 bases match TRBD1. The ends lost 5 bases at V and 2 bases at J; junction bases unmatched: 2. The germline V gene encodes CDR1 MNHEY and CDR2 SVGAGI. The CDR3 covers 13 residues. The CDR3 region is CASSRGRQETQYF. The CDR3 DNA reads TGTGCCAGCAGTAGGGGGCGGCAAGAGACCCAGTACTTC.

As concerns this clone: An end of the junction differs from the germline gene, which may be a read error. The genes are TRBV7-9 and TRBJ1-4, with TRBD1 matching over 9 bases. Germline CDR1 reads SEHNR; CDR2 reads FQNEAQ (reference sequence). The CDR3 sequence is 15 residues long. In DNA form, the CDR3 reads TGTTCCAGCAGCTCGAGACAGGGGGATGGAGAAAAACTGTTTTTT. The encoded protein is CSSSSRQGDGEKLFF.